This T cell receptor (beta chain) comes out of a study of blood T cell repertoires in COVID-19. Looking at the study overall: Some COVID-19 samples were acute and others convalescent; all came from the United States, Italy and Spain. Sources were T cells, B-cell-depleted T cells, or PBMCs; the material itself was cDNA or gDNA.

Per the original data handling: Counts of nucleated cells, estimated from reference gene primer amplification, were obtained. The protocol was immunoSEQ multiplex PCR, while the TCRdb copy is restricted to in-frame clones and leaves out a portion. V, J and clone size are those of that table, while D and trimming were read from the DNA. The table lists approximately 240,000 clones, nearly 90% of them singletons. This clonotype was obtained from a woman aged 18-35 years who had recovered from COVID-19. The sequenced sample consisted of peripheral blood.

The CDR3 DNA reads as TGTGCCAGCAGCTTATTTGCGGGAGGGTCCTACGAGCAGTACTTC. This gives the protein CASSLFAGGSYEQYF. The rearrangement links TRBV7-2 to TRBJ2-7; 9 bases match TRBD2. Trimming removed 2 bases from V and 1 base from J; junction bases left unmatched: 3. Looked up from germline, CDR1 is SGHTA and CDR2 is FQGNSA. The CDR3 runs to 15 residues. Combining the CDR3 with reference TRBV7-2 and TRBJ2-7 gives the whole variable domain GAGVSQSPSNKVTEKGKDVELRCDPISGHTALYWYRQSLGQGLEFLIYFQGNSAPDKSGLPSDRFSAERTGGSVSTLTIQRTQQEDSAVYLCASSLFAGGSYEQYFGPGTRLTVT.